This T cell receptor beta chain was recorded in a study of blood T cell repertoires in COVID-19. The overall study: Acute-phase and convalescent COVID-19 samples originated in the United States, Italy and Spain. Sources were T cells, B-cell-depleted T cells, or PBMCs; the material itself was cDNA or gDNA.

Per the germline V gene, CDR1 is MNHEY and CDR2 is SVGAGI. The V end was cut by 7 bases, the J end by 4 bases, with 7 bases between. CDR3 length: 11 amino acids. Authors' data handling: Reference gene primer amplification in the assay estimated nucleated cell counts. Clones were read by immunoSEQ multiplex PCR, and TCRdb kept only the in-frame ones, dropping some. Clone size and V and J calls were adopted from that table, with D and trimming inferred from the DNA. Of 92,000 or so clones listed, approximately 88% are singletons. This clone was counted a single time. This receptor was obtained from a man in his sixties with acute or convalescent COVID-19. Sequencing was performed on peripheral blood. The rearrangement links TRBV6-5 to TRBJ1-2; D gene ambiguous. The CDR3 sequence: CASTQLYGYTF. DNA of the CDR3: TGTGCCAGCACACAGCTCTATGGCTACACCTTC.